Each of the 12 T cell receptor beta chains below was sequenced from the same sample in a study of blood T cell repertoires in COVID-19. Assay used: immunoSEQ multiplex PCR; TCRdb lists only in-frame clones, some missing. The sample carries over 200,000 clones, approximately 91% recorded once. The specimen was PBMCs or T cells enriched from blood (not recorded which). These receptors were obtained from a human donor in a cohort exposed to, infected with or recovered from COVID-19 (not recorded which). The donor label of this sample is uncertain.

The CDR3 loop reads CASSSPSFKDRVSGNTIYF. DNA for the CDR3: TGTGCCAGCAGCTCACCCAGTTTTAAGGACAGGGTCTCTGGAAACACCATATATTTT. The chain recombines TRBV7-9 with TRBJ1-3, with TRBD1 identical over 8 bases. V lost 4 bases to trimming and J lost 0 bases; unmatched junction nucleotides: 14. Per the germline V gene, CDR1 is SEHNR and CDR2 is FQNEAQ (reference sequence). This CDR3 contains 19 residues.

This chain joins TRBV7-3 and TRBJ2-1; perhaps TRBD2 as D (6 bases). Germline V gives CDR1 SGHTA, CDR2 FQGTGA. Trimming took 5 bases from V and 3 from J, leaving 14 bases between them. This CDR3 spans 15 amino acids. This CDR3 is CASSERTGVYNEQFF. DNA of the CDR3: TGTGCCAGCAGCGAAAGAACGGGGGTCTACAATGAGCAGTTCTTC.

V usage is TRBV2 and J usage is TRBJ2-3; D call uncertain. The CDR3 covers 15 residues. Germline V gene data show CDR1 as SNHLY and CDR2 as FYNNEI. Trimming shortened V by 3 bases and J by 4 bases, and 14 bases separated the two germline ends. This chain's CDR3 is CASSDPVVLADTQYF. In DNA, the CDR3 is TGTGCCAGCAGTGACCCAGTTGTTCTGGCAGATACGCAGTATTTT.

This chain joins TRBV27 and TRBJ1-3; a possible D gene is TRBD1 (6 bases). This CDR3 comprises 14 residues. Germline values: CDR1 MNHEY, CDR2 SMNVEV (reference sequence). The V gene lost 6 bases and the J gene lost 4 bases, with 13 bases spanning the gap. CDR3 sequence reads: CASRPGDEGNTIYF. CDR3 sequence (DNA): TGTGCCAGCAGACCAGGGGACGAAGGAAACACCATATATTTT.

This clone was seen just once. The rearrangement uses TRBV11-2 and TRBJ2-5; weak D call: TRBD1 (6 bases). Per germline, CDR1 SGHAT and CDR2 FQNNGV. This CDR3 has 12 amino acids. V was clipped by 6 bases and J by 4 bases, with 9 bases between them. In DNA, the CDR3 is TGTGCCAGCAGTCCGGACAGAGAGACCCAGTACTTC. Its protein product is CASSPDRETQYF.

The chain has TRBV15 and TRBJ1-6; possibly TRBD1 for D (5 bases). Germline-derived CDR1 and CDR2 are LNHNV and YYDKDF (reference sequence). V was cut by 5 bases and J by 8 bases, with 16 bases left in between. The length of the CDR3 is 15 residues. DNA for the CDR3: TGTGCCACCAGCGGCGATCTGACAGAGTATTCACCCCTCCACTTT. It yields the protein CATSGDLTEYSPLHF.

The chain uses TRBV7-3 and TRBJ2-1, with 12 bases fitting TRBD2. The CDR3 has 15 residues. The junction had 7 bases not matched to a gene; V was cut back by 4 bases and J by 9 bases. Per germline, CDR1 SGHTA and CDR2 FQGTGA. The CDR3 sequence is CASSSSGGAHSEQFF. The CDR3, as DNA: TGTGCCAGCAGCTCTAGCGGGGGGGCCCACAGTGAGCAGTTCTTC. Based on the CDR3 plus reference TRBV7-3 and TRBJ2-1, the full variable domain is GAGVSQTPSNKVTEKGKYVELRCDPISGHTALYWYRQSLGQGPEFLIYFQGTGAADDSGLPNDRFFAVRPEGSVSTLKIQRTERGDSAVYLCASSSSGGAHSEQFFGPGTRLTVL.

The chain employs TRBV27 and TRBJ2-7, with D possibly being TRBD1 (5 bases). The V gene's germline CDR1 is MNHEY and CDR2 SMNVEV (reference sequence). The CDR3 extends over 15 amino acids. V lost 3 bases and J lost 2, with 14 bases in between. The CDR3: CASSFFPTGPYEQYF. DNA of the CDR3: TGTGCCAGCAGTTTCTTCCCCACAGGCCCCTACGAGCAGTACTTC.

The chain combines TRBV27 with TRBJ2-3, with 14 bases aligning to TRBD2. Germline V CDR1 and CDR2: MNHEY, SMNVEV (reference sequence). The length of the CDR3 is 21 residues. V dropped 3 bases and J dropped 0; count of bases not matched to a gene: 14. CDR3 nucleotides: TGTGCCAGCAGTTTCCCTCACCCGGGGACTAGCGGGGGCTATAGCACAGATACGCAGTATTTT. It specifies CASSFPHPGTSGGYSTDTQYF.

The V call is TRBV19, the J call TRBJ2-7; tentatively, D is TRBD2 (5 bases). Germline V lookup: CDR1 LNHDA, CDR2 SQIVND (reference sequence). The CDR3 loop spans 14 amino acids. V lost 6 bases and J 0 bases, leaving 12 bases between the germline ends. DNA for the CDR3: TGTGCCAGTAGCCCATCGGGGTCCTCCTACGAGCAGTACTTC. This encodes CASSPSGSSYEQYF.

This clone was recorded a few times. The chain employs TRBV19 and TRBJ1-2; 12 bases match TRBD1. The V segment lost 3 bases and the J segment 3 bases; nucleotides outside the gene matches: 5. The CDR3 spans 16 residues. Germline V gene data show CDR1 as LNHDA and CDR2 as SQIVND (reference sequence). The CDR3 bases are TGTGCCAGTAGTATTTGGGGACAGGGGGCAGACTATGGCTACACCTTC. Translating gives CASSIWGQGADYGYTF.

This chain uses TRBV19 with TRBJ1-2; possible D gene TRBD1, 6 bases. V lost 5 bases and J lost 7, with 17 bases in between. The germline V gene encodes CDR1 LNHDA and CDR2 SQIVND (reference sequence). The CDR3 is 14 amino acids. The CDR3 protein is CASSLAGTWTGYTF. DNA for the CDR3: TGTGCCAGTAGTTTGGCCGGGACATGGACTGGCTACACCTTC. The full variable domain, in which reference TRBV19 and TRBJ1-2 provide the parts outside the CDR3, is DGGITQSPKYLFRKEGQNVTLSCEQNLNHDAMYWYRQDPGQGLRLIYYSQIVNDFQKGDIAEGYSVSREKKESFPLTVTSAQKNPTAFYLCASSLAGTWTGYTFGSGTRLTVV.